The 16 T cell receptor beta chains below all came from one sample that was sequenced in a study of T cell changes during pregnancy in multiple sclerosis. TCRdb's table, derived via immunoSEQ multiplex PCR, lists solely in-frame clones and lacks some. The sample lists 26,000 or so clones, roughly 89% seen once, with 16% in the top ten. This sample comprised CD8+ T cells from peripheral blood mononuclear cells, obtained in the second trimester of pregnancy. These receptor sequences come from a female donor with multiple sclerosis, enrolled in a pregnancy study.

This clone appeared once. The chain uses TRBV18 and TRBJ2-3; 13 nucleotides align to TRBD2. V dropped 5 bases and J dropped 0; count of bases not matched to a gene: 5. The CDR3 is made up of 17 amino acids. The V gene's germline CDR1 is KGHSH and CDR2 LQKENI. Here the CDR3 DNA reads TGTGCCAGCTCAGCCGGGACTAGCGGGACTAGCACAGATACGCAGTATTTT. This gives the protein CASSAGTSGTSTDTQYF.

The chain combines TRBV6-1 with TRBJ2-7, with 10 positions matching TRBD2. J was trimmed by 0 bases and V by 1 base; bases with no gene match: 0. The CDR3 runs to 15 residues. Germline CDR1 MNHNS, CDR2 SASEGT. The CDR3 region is CASSEGTSGSYEQYF. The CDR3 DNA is TGTGCCAGCAGTGAAGGGACTAGCGGCTCCTACGAGCAGTACTTC.

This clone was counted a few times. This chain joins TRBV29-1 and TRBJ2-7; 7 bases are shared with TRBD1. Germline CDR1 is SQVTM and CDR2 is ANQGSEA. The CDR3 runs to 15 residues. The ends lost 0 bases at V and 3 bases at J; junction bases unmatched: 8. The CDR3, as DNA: TGCAGCGTTGAAGACAGACAGGGCACGAACTACGAGCAGTACTTC. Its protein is CSVEDRQGTNYEQYF.

CDR3 in DNA: TGCGCCAGCAGTTCCGGGACTAGCACAACCGGGGAGCTGTTTTTT. Its protein is CASSSGTSTTGELFF. The V call is TRBV5-1, the J call TRBJ2-2, with 9 bases matching TRBD2. Per germline, CDR1 SGHRS and CDR2 YFSETQ. After removal of 5 bases from V and 5 bases from J, the junction contained 7 bases not matched to a gene. This CDR3 is built from 15 residues.

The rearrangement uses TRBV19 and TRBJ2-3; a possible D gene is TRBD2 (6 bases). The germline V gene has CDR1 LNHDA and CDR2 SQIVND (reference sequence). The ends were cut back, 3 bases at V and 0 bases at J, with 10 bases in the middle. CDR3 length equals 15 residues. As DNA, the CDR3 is TGTGCCAGTAGTATGGTGGGACTGAGCACAGATACGCAGTATTTT. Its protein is CASSMVGLSTDTQYF.

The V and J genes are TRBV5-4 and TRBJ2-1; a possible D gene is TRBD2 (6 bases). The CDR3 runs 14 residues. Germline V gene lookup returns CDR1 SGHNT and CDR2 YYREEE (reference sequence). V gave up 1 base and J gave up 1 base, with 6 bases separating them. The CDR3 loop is CASSLSGSYNEQFF. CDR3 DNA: TGTGCCAGCAGCTTGAGCGGGTCCTACAATGAGCAGTTCTTC.

The CDR3 DNA reads TGCGCCAGCAGCCAAGCGGCGGACACCCTCCACTTT. It is translated as CASSQAADTLHF. The chain recombines TRBV4-1 with TRBJ1-6; weak D call: TRBD1 (5 bases). Trimming took off 1 base at V and 14 bases at J, with 9 bases between the two ends. The CDR3 is 12 residues long. Looked up from germline, CDR1 is MGHRA and CDR2 is YSYEKL.

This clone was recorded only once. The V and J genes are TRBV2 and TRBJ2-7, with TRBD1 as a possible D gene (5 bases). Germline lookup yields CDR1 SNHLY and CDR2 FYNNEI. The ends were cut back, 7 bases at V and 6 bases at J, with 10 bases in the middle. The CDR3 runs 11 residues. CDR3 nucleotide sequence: TGTGCCAGCAAAGAAGGGGTCGAGCAGTACTTC. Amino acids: CASKEGVEQYF.

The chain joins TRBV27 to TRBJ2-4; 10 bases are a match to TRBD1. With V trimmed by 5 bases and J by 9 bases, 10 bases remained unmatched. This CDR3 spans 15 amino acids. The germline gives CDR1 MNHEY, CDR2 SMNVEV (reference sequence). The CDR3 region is CASSIPGTGAGIQYF. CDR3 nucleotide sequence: TGTGCCAGCAGTATCCCCGGGACAGGGGCGGGCATTCAGTACTTC.

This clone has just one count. The CDR3 sequence: CAARVRVTEAFF. The CDR3 bases are TGTGCCGCCAGGGTAAGGGTCACTGAAGCTTTCTTT. This rearrangement joins TRBV6-1 to TRBJ1-1, with D maybe TRBD1 (5 bases). Trimming pared 11 bases from V and 4 bases from J, leaving 14 bases between. Germline lookup yields CDR1 MNHNS and CDR2 SASEGT. The CDR3 has 12 residues.

The CDR3 loop reads CASSDGSFWTLHYEQYF. DNA for the CDR3: TGTGCCAGCAGTGACGGGAGCTTTTGGACCCTGCACTACGAGCAGTACTTC. This chain uses TRBV6-4 with TRBJ2-7; D perhaps matches TRBD2 (5 bases). Deletions cut 2 bases from V and 3 bases from J, with 20 bases between. The CDR3 runs to 17 residues. Germline loops: CDR1 MRHNA, CDR2 SNTAGT.

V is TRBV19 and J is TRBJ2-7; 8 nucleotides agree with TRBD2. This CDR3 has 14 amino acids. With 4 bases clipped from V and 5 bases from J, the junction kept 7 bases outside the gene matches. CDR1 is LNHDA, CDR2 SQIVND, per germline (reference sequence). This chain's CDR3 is CASSTVAGFNEQYF. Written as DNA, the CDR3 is TGTGCCAGTAGTACCGTAGCGGGATTTAACGAGCAGTACTTC.

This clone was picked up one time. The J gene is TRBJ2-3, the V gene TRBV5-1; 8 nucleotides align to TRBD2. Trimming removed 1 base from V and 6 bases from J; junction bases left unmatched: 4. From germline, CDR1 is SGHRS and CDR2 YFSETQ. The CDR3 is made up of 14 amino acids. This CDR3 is CASSLSGGLDTQYF. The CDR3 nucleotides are TGCGCCAGCAGCTTGTCGGGAGGGTTGGATACGCAGTATTTT. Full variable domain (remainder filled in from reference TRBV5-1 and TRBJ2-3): KAGVTQTPRYLIKTRGQQVTLSCSPISGHRSVSWYQQTPGQGLQFLFEYFSETQRNKGNFPGRFSGRQFSNSRSEMNVSTLELGDSALYLCASSLSGGLDTQYFGPGTRLTVL.

CDR3: CASSWDYFSYEQYF. Written as DNA, the CDR3 is TGTGCCAGCAGTTGGGACTATTTCTCCTACGAGCAGTACTTC. This chain connects TRBV28 to TRBJ2-7; TRBD2 matches 7 bases. V shed 4 bases and J 0 bases; nucleotides not matched to a gene: 3. This CDR3 contains 14 residues. Germline V lookup: CDR1 MDHEN, CDR2 SYDVKM.

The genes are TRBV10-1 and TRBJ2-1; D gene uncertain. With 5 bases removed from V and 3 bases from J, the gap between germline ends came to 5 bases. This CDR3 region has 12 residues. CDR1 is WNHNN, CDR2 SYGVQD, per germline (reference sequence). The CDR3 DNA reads TGCGCCAGCAGTTGGAGCTACAATGAGCAGTTCTTC. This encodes CASSWSYNEQFF.

This chain's CDR3 is CASIGGAGNIQYF. CDR3 coding DNA: TGTGCCAGCATAGGGGGTGCGGGAAACATTCAGTACTTC. The J gene is TRBJ2-4, the V gene TRBV28, with D possibly matching TRBD1 (6 bases). With 7 bases removed from V and 6 bases from J, the gap between germline ends came to 13 bases. Germline CDR1 reads MDHEN; CDR2 reads SYDVKM. CDR3 length equals 13 residues.